What follows are 31 T cell receptor beta chains derived from one specimen sequenced in a study of blood T cells in healthy people across ages. It was with a sample-barcoded 5' primer and a J-beta primer mix that a second PCR of about 6 to 12 cycles was run. Each CDR3 protein gets one entry after TCRdb re-called the 5' RACE reads with MiXCR. The sample lists fewer than 950,000 distinct CDR3 sequences, about 36% occurring once. The material sequenced was blood. All receptors come from a young man in good health.

This clonotype was seen repeatedly, ten times or more. The chain employs TRBV12-3 or TRBV12-4 and TRBJ2-7, with D perhaps TRBD1 (5 bases). The CDR3 consists of 17 residues. V lost 0 bases and J lost 2, with 17 bases in between. For the CDR3, the DNA is TGTGCCAGCAGTTTAGCCTCCGACGGGCAGGGCGCCTACGAGCAGTACTTC. It yields the protein CASSLASDGQGAYEQYF.

To note about this clonotype: Since a much larger clone is just one base distant, this may be a read error. The chain combines TRBV12-3 or TRBV12-4 with TRBJ2-1; D is tentatively TRBD1 or TRBD2 (5 bases each). The DNA end is a closer match to TRBJ2-7, so the J assignment may be wrong. This CDR3 has 16 residues. CDR3 residues: CASSHWDPRSYNEQYF. CDR3 nucleotide sequence: TGTGCCAGCAGCCACTGGGACCCGCGCTCCTACAATGAGCAGTACTTC.

This clonotype was counted between two and nine times. The chain joins TRBV12-3 or TRBV12-4 to TRBJ2-3; 11 nucleotides agree with TRBD1. This CDR3 has 16 residues. Trimming took 2 bases from V and 3 from J; bases not matched to a gene: 4. The CDR3 protein is CASSLPGQGVTDTQYF. For the CDR3, the DNA is TGTGCCAGCAGTTTACCGGGACAGGGGGTAACAGATACGCAGTATTTT.

The genes are TRBV12-3 or TRBV12-4 and TRBJ1-6; TRBD1 might be the D (5 bases). There are 13 residues in the CDR3. Trimming shortened V by 5 bases and J by 7 bases, and 9 bases separated the two germline ends. CDR3 protein: CASSTAGNSPLHF. CDR3 nucleotide sequence: TGTGCCAGCAGTACCGCAGGGAATTCACCCCTCCACTTT.

This clonotype was recorded a few times. This rearrangement joins TRBV7-2 to TRBJ2-3; weak D call: TRBD2 (6 bases). Trimming shortened V by 6 bases and J by 6 bases, and 16 bases separated the two germline ends. Germline V lookup: CDR1 SGHTA, CDR2 FQGNSA. The CDR3 has 14 amino acids. CDR3 bases: TGTGCCAGCAGTAATAGCGGTAGGACGGATACGCAGTATTTT. Its translation is CASSNSGRTDTQYF.

The rearrangement uses TRBV30 and TRBJ2-3; TRBD2 aligns across 16 bases. CDR3 length equals 15 residues. Germline V gives CDR1 GTSNPN, CDR2 SVGIG (reference sequence). V shed 3 bases, J shed 6 bases, and the junction held 3 bases outside the gene matches. The DNA for the CDR3 is TGTGCCTGGAGGGGACTAGCGGGGGGGCACGATACGCAGTATTTT. Encoded protein: CAWRGLAGGHDTQYF.

The V gene is TRBV20-1, the J gene TRBJ2-1; 13 bases align to TRBD2. In germline, CDR1 is DFQATT, CDR2 SNEGSKA (reference sequence). With V trimmed by 1 base and J by 4 bases, 7 bases remained unmatched. The CDR3 has 17 residues. CDR3 sequence (DNA): TGCAGTGCTAGAGTGGGACTAGCGGGGCTTAAGTACAATGAGCAGTTCTTC. Translating gives CSARVGLAGLKYNEQFF.

J is TRBJ2-5 and V is TRBV28, with 7 bases matching TRBD2. The germline gives CDR1 MDHEN, CDR2 SYDVKM. CDR3 length: 13 residues. V trimming: 8 bases; J trimming: 3 bases; junction bases outside the gene matches: 6. The CDR3 protein is CASFHGGKETQYF. DNA for the CDR3: TGTGCCAGCTTCCACGGGGGGAAAGAGACCCAGTACTTC.

In its sample, this clonotype was seen a few times. The gene calls are TRBV7-2 and TRBJ2-2, with D uncertain. From germline, CDR1 is SGHTA and CDR2 FQGNSA. Trimming took 5 bases from V and 7 from J, leaving 8 bases between them. CDR3 length: 12 amino acids. In DNA form, the CDR3 reads TGTGCCAGCAGCCCAGAGCTCGGGGAGCTGTTTTTT. The encoded protein is CASSPELGELFF. Filled out from reference TRBV7-2 and TRBJ2-2, the complete variable domain reads GAGVSQSPSNKVTEKGKDVELRCDPISGHTALYWYRQSLGQGLEFLIYFQGNSAPDKSGLPSDRFSAERTGGSVSTLTIQRTQQEDSAVYLCASSPELGELFFGEGSRLTVL.

The chain has TRBV12-3 or TRBV12-4 and TRBJ1-2; no clear D. The CDR3 has 16 amino acids. V was clipped by 2 bases and J by 8 bases, with 21 bases between them. The CDR3 sequence is CASSLRVRRGPQGYTF. The CDR3 nucleotides read TGTGCCAGCAGTTTACGAGTCCGGCGGGGTCCTCAGGGCTACACCTTC.

The chain combines TRBV27 with TRBJ1-1, with 11 bases identical to TRBD1. V lost 3 bases and J lost 12; bases outside the gene matches: 6. The CDR3 is made up of 13 amino acids. From germline, CDR1 is MNHEY and CDR2 SMNVEV (reference sequence). As DNA, the CDR3 is TGTGCCAGCAGTTTGGACAGGGGGCTTTCGACTTTCTTT. Amino acids: CASSLDRGLSTFF.

This chain links TRBV30 with TRBJ2-1, with 14 bases lining up with TRBD2. The tail of the sequence fits TRBJ2-7 better, so the J call may be wrong. The V gene's germline CDR1 is GTSNPN and CDR2 SVGIG (reference sequence). The CDR3 length is 17 residues. CDR3 loop: CAWSVLRTSGGYNEQYF. The DNA for the CDR3 is TGTGCCTGGAGTGTACTAAGGACTAGCGGGGGGTACAATGAGCAGTACTTC.

For this clonotype: One end of the junction is discordant with germline, which a read error may explain. The chain has TRBV12-3 or TRBV12-4 and TRBJ1-1; no definite D call. This CDR3 contains 15 residues. The CDR3 sequence is CAGSSAGAMNTEAFF. The CDR3, as DNA: TGTGCCGGCAGTTCCGCCGGCGCCATGAACACTGAAGCTTTCTTT.

This clonotype was seen repeatedly, ten times or more. The chain recombines TRBV29-1 with TRBJ1-2, with D unclear. Per germline, CDR1 SQVTM and CDR2 ANQGSEA. V gave up 3 bases and J gave up 3 bases, with 11 bases separating them. CDR3 length equals 13 residues. DNA of the CDR3: TGCAGCGTTGAGGAGGGATGGGACTATGGCTACACCTTC. Translation gives CSVEEGWDYGYTF.

This chain links TRBV29-1 with TRBJ2-7, with TRBD2 identical over 7 bases. The germline V gene encodes CDR1 SQVTM and CDR2 ANQGSEA. V was clipped by 3 bases and J by 4 bases; unmatched bases: 9. The CDR3 is 14 residues long. This CDR3 is CSVESGGGRYEQYF. The CDR3 DNA is TGCAGCGTTGAGTCGGGGGGTGGCAGATACGAGCAGTACTTC.

This clonotype was found a few times. This chain links TRBV29-1 with TRBJ1-2; 9 nucleotides agree with TRBD1. Germline CDR1 is SQVTM and CDR2 is ANQGSEA. The V gene end was trimmed by 6 bases and the J gene end by 7 bases; junction bases not matched to a gene: 6. The CDR3 runs 12 residues. The CDR3 DNA follows: TGCAGCGTCGGGACAGGGCTCGGTGGCTACACCTTC. Encoded protein: CSVGTGLGGYTF.

Worth noting for this clonotype: A read error may explain this, as a much larger clone is one base away. The rearrangement uses TRBV12-3 or TRBV12-4 and TRBJ2-3, with D hard to call. CDR3 length: 13 residues. CDR3 region: CANSESSTDTQYF. CDR3 bases: TGTGCCAACAGTGAGTCTAGCACAGATACGCAGTATTTT.

The chain carries TRBV9 and TRBJ2-3; 9 nucleotides agree with TRBD2. CDR1 is SGDLS, CDR2 YYNGEE, per germline. Losses at the gene ends were 0 bases for V and 2 bases for J; bases not matched to a gene: 1. The CDR3 spans 15 residues. This CDR3 reads CASSVASGATDTQYF. CDR3 DNA sequence: TGTGCCAGCAGCGTAGCTAGCGGGGCCACAGATACGCAGTATTTT.

The chain joins TRBV5-4 to TRBJ2-3; a weak D match, TRBD1 (6 bases). Looked up from germline, CDR1 is SGHNT and CDR2 is YYREEE (reference sequence). V was cut by 4 bases and J by 4 bases, with 16 bases left in between. CDR3 length: 15 amino acids. CDR3 coding DNA: TGTGCCAGCAGCGATAGGTCAGGGGCTGCAGATACGCAGTATTTT. This codes for CASSDRSGAADTQYF.

Notes on this clonotype: An end of the junction does not agree with germline; a read error may underlie this. The chain couples TRBV7-2 to TRBJ1-4; 7 nucleotides match TRBD1. The germline V gene encodes CDR1 SGHTA and CDR2 FQGNSA. This CDR3 spans 15 amino acids. CDR3 DNA sequence: TGTGCCAGCAGCTTACTCGTCAGGGGGAATGAAAAACGGTTTTTT. This codes for CASSLLVRGNEKRFF.

The V gene is TRBV10-2, the J gene TRBJ2-1; D remains ambiguous. V was pared by 3 bases and J by 2 bases, with 14 bases between. CDR1 is WSHSY, CDR2 SAAADI, per germline. This CDR3 has 16 amino acids. The CDR3 reads CASSDRPATPYNEQFF. CDR3 nucleotides: TGCGCCAGCAGTGATCGGCCAGCGACACCCTACAATGAGCAGTTCTTC.

V and J are TRBV6-2 or TRBV6-3 and TRBJ2-3; no definite D call. This CDR3 comprises 14 residues. CDR1 MNHEY and CDR2 SVGEGT come from the germline V gene. Deletions cut 8 bases from V and 4 bases from J, with 16 bases between. CDR3 amino acids: CASLRLGGADTQYF. Here the CDR3 DNA reads TGTGCCAGCCTTAGACTGGGCGGCGCAGATACGCAGTATTTT.

V is TRBV3-1 and J is TRBJ2-5; the D is unclear. V lost 0 bases to trimming and J lost 7 bases, with 9 bases between them. Germline lookup yields CDR1 LGHDT and CDR2 YNNKEL (reference sequence). The CDR3 is 13 residues long. CDR3 in amino acids: CASSQDLSGTQYF. Here the CDR3 DNA reads TGTGCCAGCAGCCAAGATTTGTCCGGGACCCAGTACTTC.

Notes on this clonotype: A read error is possible here, since a much larger clone lies one base away. The chain recombines TRBV6-6 with TRBJ2-1; D possibly corresponds to TRBD2 (5 bases). The CDR3 runs 15 residues. V was cut by 6 bases and J by 10 bases, with 22 bases left in between. Germline V lookup: CDR1 MNHNY, CDR2 SVGAGI (reference sequence). The CDR3 bases are TGTGCCAGCAGCCGAGCCCAGTTGGACTCCTACGAGCAGTTCTTC. As protein: CASSRAQLDSYEQFF.

Regarding this clonotype: Compared with germline, one end of the junction differs, possibly owing to a read error. V gene TRBV7-9 combines with J gene TRBJ1-1; D is undetermined. This CDR3 contains 14 residues. CDR1 and CDR2 (germline): SEHNR, FQNEAQ (reference sequence). Here the CDR3 reads CAGSLDNRNTEAFF. CDR3 coding DNA: TGTGCCGGCAGCTTAGACAACAGGAACACTGAAGCTTTCTTT. Combining the CDR3 with reference TRBV7-9 and TRBJ1-1 gives the whole variable domain DTGVSQNPRHKITKRGQNVTFRCDPISEHNRLYWYRQTLGQGPEFLTYFQNEAQLEKSRLLSDRFSAERPKGSFSTLEIQRTEQGDSAMYLCAGSLDNRNTEAFFGQGTRLTVV.

This clonotype was seen at least ten times. The chain combines TRBV29-1 with TRBJ2-7; D ambiguous. The germline gives CDR1 SQVTM, CDR2 ANQGSEA. V dropped 3 bases and J dropped 2 bases, with 5 bases sitting between them. The CDR3 runs to 11 residues. The CDR3 coding sequence is TGCAGCGTTGATGTAGCCTACGAGCAGTACTTC. Protein product: CSVDVAYEQYF.

V and J are TRBV7-8 and TRBJ2-7; 10 nucleotides align to TRBD1. Germline V CDR1 and CDR2: SGHVS, FQNEAQ. The CDR3 is 15 residues long. With V trimmed by 1 base and J by 3 bases, 3 bases remained unmatched. CDR3 DNA sequence: TGTGCCAGCAGCTTAGGGGGACAGGGGATCTACGAGCAGTACTTC. Translation: CASSLGGQGIYEQYF.

The V call is TRBV6-5, the J call TRBJ1-6; D may be TRBD1 (6 bases). Between the trimmed V and J ends, which lost 5 bases and 8 bases, there was a span of 19 bases. The CDR3 is 16 amino acids. The germline V gene has CDR1 MNHEY and CDR2 SVGAGI. The CDR3 DNA reads TGTGCCAGCAGTCCCCTTAAGACAGGTCTTGATTCACCCCTCCACTTT. Its protein is CASSPLKTGLDSPLHF.

The chain carries TRBV12-3 or TRBV12-4 and TRBJ1-5, with a tentative D call TRBD1 (6 bases). V was shortened by 5 bases and J by 6 bases, with 14 bases between the two germline ends. The CDR3 consists of 14 residues. The DNA of the CDR3 is TGTGCCAGCAGTAACACAGGGTTCGGTCAGCCCCAGCATTTT. Protein sequence: CASSNTGFGQPQHF.

Worth noting for this clonotype: Its ends do not fully match the called genes, so a read error is possible. This sequence joins TRBV12-3 or TRBV12-4 and TRBJ1-2, with 8 bases lining up with TRBD1. The CDR3 is 14 amino acids. CDR3 in amino acids: CASRPGGRGYGCTF. The CDR3 region has the DNA TGTGCCAGCAGGCCAGGGGGCCGCGGCTATGGCTGCACCTTC.

The J gene is TRBJ1-6, the V gene TRBV5-5; perhaps TRBD1 as D (5 bases). The length of the CDR3 is 16 residues. V lost 4 bases, J lost 6 bases, and 17 bases lay in between. Germline V gene lookup returns CDR1 SGHKS and CDR2 YYEKEE (reference sequence). Here the CDR3 DNA reads TGTGCCAGCAGCCTAGGGAGGGGAGAGGGTAATTCACCCCTCCACTTT. It codes for CASSLGRGEGNSPLHF.